This TCR beta chain was observed in a study of T cells in Graves' hyperthyroidism and ophthalmopathy. What was amplified from RNA transcripts were TCR beta CDR3 regions. A first-round RT-PCR of the TCR CDR3 used the HTBI primer set. TCRdb re-called the multiplex PCR reads with MiXCR, one entry per CDR3 protein. The data show hundreds of thousands of distinct CDR3 sequences, over 15% seen once. The germline CDR1 and CDR2 sequences are MDHEN and SYDVKM. Trimming cost V 2 bases and J 4 bases; bases outside gene matches: 8. The CDR3 is 16 residues long. Ten or more counts support this clonotype. Sequenced input: blood. The TCR originated in a woman aged 18-30 years with Graves' hyperthyroidism. The chain carries TRBV28 and TRBJ2-1; TRBD1 aligns across 7 bases. The CDR3 DNA is TGTGCCAGCAGTTTACCGAGTCAGGGGGTATACAATGAGCAGTTCTTC. Translating it yields CASSLPSQGVYNEQFF. Complete variable domain (other parts from reference TRBV28 and TRBJ2-1): DVKVTQSSRYLVKRTGEKVFLECVQDMDHENMFWYRQDPGLGLRLIYFSYDVKMKEKGDIPEGYSVSREKKERFSLILESASTNQTSMYLCASSLPSQGVYNEQFFGPGTRLTVL.